This is a list of T cell receptor beta chains from one sample in a study of CD8 T cells in ankylosing spondylitis. Each CDR3 protein is one row after TCRdb ran MiXCR on the 5' RACE reads. The table records 40,000 to 55,000 distinct CDR3 sequences, roughly 7.3% of them present only once. The material sequenced was blood, either unsorted or a sorted T cell fraction (not recorded which). All receptors derive from a female donor with ankylosing spondylitis or in good health (not recorded which). The conserved cysteine and the conserved F or W are not part of the CDR3 here. A D gene is named only where the DNA matches it firmly.

TRBD1	TRBJ1-2	TRBV10-3	AISEGRTRGDYGYT
-	TRBJ1-2	TRBV29-1	SVAPYGYT
-	TRBJ1-1	TRBV5-1	ASSTGESHTEAF
-	TRBJ1-1	TRBV6-2/TRBV6-3	ASSYLSTGPNTEAF
-	TRBJ2-3	TRBV10-3	AISETRTPRTDTQY
TRBD2	TRBJ2-3	TRBV20-1	SAGAIAGGTDTQY
-	TRBJ1-6	TRBV11-2	ASSLDHSLTQALH
-	TRBJ1-5	TRBV19	ASSIRGGLQPQH
TRBD1	TRBJ1-2	TRBV20-1	SASRDSNYGYT
-	TRBJ1-2	TRBV29-1	SVDPGDTYGYT
-	TRBJ1-2	TRBV12-3/TRBV12-4	ASSADGGRRGYT
-	TRBJ1-1	TRBV29-1	SVDGTLNTEAF
-	TRBJ1-1	TRBV7-2	ASSSRRTNTEAF
-	TRBJ2-7	TRBV5-1	ASSLENEQY
-	TRBJ1-5	TRBV5-5	ASSFGEGKEGNQPQH
-	TRBJ1-1	TRBV7-8	ASSLVYEGGGTEAF
-	TRBJ2-1	TRBV6-5	ASSDSSRDFYNEQF
-	TRBJ2-1	TRBV5-1	ASSLEGTSSYNEQF
-	TRBJ2-5	TRBV5-1	ASSFRQEGRTETQY
-	TRBJ2-3	TRBV7-2	ASSFRGLTDTQY
TRBD1	TRBJ2-1	TRBV5-5	ASIPGTGSNYEQF
TRBD2	TRBJ2-2	TRBV20-1	SARPTGTSVTGELF
-	TRBJ2-2	TRBV5-1	ASSLAGGYTGELF
TRBD1	TRBJ2-7	TRBV4-1	ASSQLPGQSYEQY
TRBD1	TRBJ2-1	TRBV5-1	ASSLDQGATSNEQF
TRBD2	TRBJ2-1	TRBV12-3/TRBV12-4	ASSLGTSGANEQF
TRBD1	TRBJ1-2	TRBV5-1	ASEPGGGLYGYT
-	TRBJ1-1	TRBV5-6	ASSPGRRYTEAF
-	TRBJ2-1	TRBV4-2	ASSQESRVGQF
TRBD1	TRBJ2-7	TRBV5-1	ASSSVGTGRAEQY
-	TRBJ1-2	TRBV21-1	ASSRRKGNYGYT
-	TRBJ2-3	TRBV6-5	ASSYTGAFDTQY
TRBD1	TRBJ2-1	TRBV20-1	SAQAGTGGSSGAYNEQF
-	TRBJ2-1	TRBV7-9	ASSFSNRSNEQF
TRBD1	TRBJ2-7	TRBV10-2	ASSSNRGYEQY
-	TRBJ2-1	TRBV5-1	ASSLTGGSINEQF
-	TRBJ2-5	TRBV9	ASSVISAQETQY
-	TRBJ2-5	TRBV5-6	ASSRVEETQY
TRBD2	TRBJ2-1	TRBV6-1	ASSELAGGFNEQF
-	TRBJ1-2	TRBV4-3	ASGQGNYGYT
-	TRBJ1-1	TRBV20-1	SANPGVIEAF
-	TRBJ1-2	TRBV10-3	AISESTNYGYT
-	TRBJ2-1	TRBV5-1	ASSNRANGEQF
-	TRBJ1-5	TRBV6-1	ASSPGRGLDSNQPQH
-	TRBJ2-3	TRBV7-3	ASSLSASDTQY
TRBD1	TRBJ1-2	TRBV12-3/TRBV12-4	ASSLGTGGADYGYT
TRBD2	TRBJ2-2	TRBV7-6	ASSFAGGRGTGELF
-	TRBJ2-3	TRBV7-6	ASSPLAASSRTDTQY
TRBD2	TRBJ2-1	TRBV20-1	SARDPLAGGPHGEQF
-	TRBJ2-1	TRBV7-9	ASSFTLRSNEQF
-	TRBJ2-3	TRBV5-5	ASSFGFREDGTDTQY
-	TRBJ2-1	TRBV20-1	SARPRQYNEQF
-	TRBJ1-1	TRBV5-1	ASSSNRNTEAF
-	TRBJ2-7	TRBV7-8	ASKVSGAYEQY
TRBD1	TRBJ1-1	TRBV29-1	SVRTGAEAF
TRBD1	TRBJ1-4	TRBV27	ASSPGTGAEKLF
TRBD1	TRBJ1-4	TRBV20-1	SAVTGANNEKLF
-	TRBJ2-1	TRBV29-1	SAIGARGGNEQF